The 31 T cell receptor beta chains below come from one sample, sequenced in a study of shared clonotypes between healthy human individuals. TCRdb's table, derived via immunoSEQ multiplex PCR, lists solely in-frame clones and lacks some. The sample yields 500,000 or so clones, 90% to 97% seen once. Input material: naive CD4+ T cells sorted from blood. Subset described: CD45RA+ positively selected. Receptors were obtained from a woman in her twenties or thirties in good health.

The rearrangement joins TRBV4-2 to TRBJ2-7, with a possible D match to TRBD2 (6 bases). The CDR3 covers 16 residues. The germline V gene encodes CDR1 LGHNA and CDR2 YNFKEQ. Between the trimmed V and J ends, which lost 1 base and 1 base, there was a span of 14 bases. As DNA, the CDR3 is TGTGCCAGCAGCCAAGCCGGGACTTCACTTTCCTACGAGCAGTACTTC. Its protein product is CASSQAGTSLSYEQYF.

This chain links TRBV19 with TRBJ1-5, with TRBD1 as a possible D gene (6 bases). The germline V gene encodes CDR1 LNHDA and CDR2 SQIVND (reference sequence). With 0 bases removed from V and 0 bases from J, the gap between germline ends came to 9 bases. The CDR3 totals 16 residues. CDR3 sequence: CASSIDPRGSNQPQHF. The CDR3 bases are TGTGCCAGTAGTATAGATCCCAGGGGTAGCAATCAGCCCCAGCATTTT.

The rearrangement joins TRBV9 to TRBJ2-4, with TRBD2 matching 9 bases. This CDR3 region has 16 residues. The germline V gene has CDR1 SGDLS and CDR2 YYNGEE. J gave up 9 bases and V 4 bases, and 14 bases lay outside the gene matches. CDR3 in DNA: TGTGCCAGCAGCCCAACTAGCGGGCTCGTTGTAGGCATTCAGTACTTC. Residues: CASSPTSGLVVGIQYF. Complete variable domain (other parts from reference TRBV9 and TRBJ2-4): DSGVTQTPKHLITATGQRVTLRCSPRSGDLSVYWYQQSLDQGLQFLIQYYNGEERAKGNILERFSAQQFPDLHSELNLSSLELGDSALYFCASSPTSGLVVGIQYFGAGTRLSVL.

The chain is built from TRBV9 and TRBJ2-5; D is unclear. This CDR3 comprises 13 residues. Germline values: CDR1 SGDLS, CDR2 YYNGEE. With 0 bases removed from V and 5 bases from J, the gap between germline ends came to 8 bases. The CDR3 is CASSVGILETQYF. The CDR3 nucleotides read TGTGCCAGCAGCGTAGGTATATTGGAGACCCAGTACTTC.

The chain uses TRBV28 and TRBJ1-1; D remains ambiguous. V was clipped by 5 bases and J by 5 bases, with 21 bases between them. The CDR3 runs to 16 residues. The V gene's germline CDR1 is MDHEN and CDR2 SYDVKM. The CDR3 DNA sequence: TGTGCCAGCAGTGTCGTTGGCGCATCCCGAGAGACTGAAGCTTTCTTT. Protein: CASSVVGASRETEAFF.

The chain has TRBV11-2 and TRBJ2-2; no reliable D call. From germline, CDR1 is SGHAT and CDR2 FQNNGV. V lost 0 bases and J lost 3, with 2 bases in between. This CDR3 is built from 13 residues. CDR3 sequence reads: CASSLDYTGELFF. CDR3 in DNA: TGTGCCAGCAGCTTAGACTACACCGGGGAGCTGTTTTTT.

The chain employs TRBV6-6 and TRBJ1-3; no definite D call. Germline V CDR1 and CDR2: MNHNY, SVGAGI (reference sequence). Trimming pared 11 bases from V and 0 bases from J, leaving 14 bases between. The CDR3 has 14 residues. The CDR3 nucleotides are TGTGCCGTGGAGGAGGGCAACTCTGGAAACACCATATATTTT. This encodes CAVEEGNSGNTIYF.

The chain combines TRBV4-1 with TRBJ2-2; a possible D gene is TRBD1 (6 bases). Per germline, CDR1 MGHRA and CDR2 YSYEKL. The CDR3 spans 15 residues. Trimming took off 3 bases at V and 0 bases at J, with 8 bases between the two ends. In DNA, the CDR3 is TGCGCCAGCAGCCAGGGACAAACGAACACCGGGGAGCTGTTTTTT. Protein product: CASSQGQTNTGELFF.

The count of this clone is one. This chain connects TRBV5-1 to TRBJ2-1; D tentatively fits TRBD1 or TRBD2 (5 bases each). CDR1 and CDR2 (germline): SGHRS, YFSETQ. This CDR3 region has 15 residues. Trimming removed 3 bases at V and 5 bases at J, with 15 bases between. The CDR3 protein is CASSSGTATNNEQFF. The CDR3 DNA follows: TGCGCCAGCAGCTCCGGGACGGCTACTAACAATGAGCAGTTCTTC.

The rearrangement joins TRBV9 to TRBJ2-3; a weak D match, TRBD1 (6 bases). The CDR3 is 14 residues long. Germline V CDR1 and CDR2: SGDLS, YYNGEE. The V end lost 4 bases, the J end lost 3 bases, and 12 bases lay between the germline ends. The CDR3 spells CASSPDSDTDTQYF. CDR3 coding DNA: TGTGCCAGCAGCCCGGACAGCGATACAGATACGCAGTATTTT.

The count of this clone is one. The chain has TRBV9 and TRBJ2-1; TRBD2 might be the D (5 bases). V was shortened by 3 bases and J by 2 bases, with 12 bases between the two germline ends. The length of the CDR3 is 15 residues. Per germline, CDR1 SGDLS and CDR2 YYNGEE. CDR3 coding DNA: TGTGCCAGCAGCGGAGGGTGGACCCCCTACAATGAGCAGTTCTTC. Amino acid sequence: CASSGGWTPYNEQFF.

The V gene is TRBV28, the J gene TRBJ1-2; D unresolved. The length of the CDR3 is 11 residues. With 2 bases removed from V and 14 bases from J, the gap between germline ends came to 12 bases. CDR1 is MDHEN and CDR2 is SYDVKM in the germline V gene. The CDR3 sequence: CASSLGFLSTF. The CDR3 DNA follows: TGTGCCAGCAGTTTAGGTTTCCTCTCTACCTTC.

This clone showed up just a few times. In the same sample, other DNA sequences code for this CDR3. V and J are TRBV5-1 and TRBJ2-5; weak D call: TRBD1 (6 bases). V gave up 2 bases and J gave up 3 bases, with 8 bases separating them. Germline CDR1 reads SGHRS; CDR2 reads YFSETQ. This CDR3 comprises 13 residues. This CDR3 is CASSLQGEETQYF. As DNA, the CDR3 is TGCGCCAGCAGCTTACAGGGAGAAGAGACCCAGTACTTC.

V usage is TRBV5-4 and J usage is TRBJ2-2; 8 bases match TRBD2. Trimming took 4 bases from V and 4 from J; bases not matched to a gene: 9. This CDR3 comprises 16 residues. CDR1 is SGHNT, CDR2 YYREEE, per germline (reference sequence). The CDR3 loop reads CASSRRGAPGTGELFF. CDR3 nucleotides: TGTGCCAGCAGCCGGCGGGGGGCGCCGGGCACCGGGGAGCTGTTTTTT.

This clone has only a few counts. The chain combines TRBV18 with TRBJ1-2; 11 bases align to TRBD1. This CDR3 has 14 amino acids. Trimming cost V 3 bases and J 8 bases; bases outside gene matches: 5. Germline-derived CDR1 and CDR2 are KGHSH and LQKENI. The CDR3 bases are TGTGCCAGCTCACCCGGACAGGGGGCGGACGGCTACACCTTC. Amino acid sequence: CASSPGQGADGYTF.

This chain connects TRBV5-1 to TRBJ1-3; D remains ambiguous. The V and J ends lost 4 bases and 9 bases respectively, with 20 bases between them. CDR1 and CDR2 (germline): SGHRS, YFSETQ. This CDR3 is 15 amino acids long. CDR3 region: CASSPDVGRPGTIYF. The CDR3 DNA reads as TGCGCCAGCAGCCCTGATGTTGGCCGCCCGGGCACCATATATTTT.

CDR3 nucleotide sequence: TGTGCCAGCAGGCTCGGGACAGGGGATGGCTACACCTTC. Translated, it gives CASRLGTGDGYTF. The chain is built from TRBV6-5 and TRBJ1-2; TRBD1 agrees at 10 bases. The V and J ends lost 6 bases and 6 bases, in that order; junction bases with no gene match: 4. CDR3 size: 13 residues. Germline assignment: CDR1 MNHEY and CDR2 SVGAGI.

The chain joins TRBV5-4 to TRBJ2-7; 9 bases map to TRBD2. Germline V gene data show CDR1 as SGHNT and CDR2 as YYREEE (reference sequence). The CDR3 runs 15 residues. The ends lost 1 base at V and 5 bases at J; junction bases unmatched: 7. CDR3 sequence reads: CASSLNSGSTNEQYF. For the CDR3, the DNA is TGTGCCAGCAGCTTGAATAGCGGGAGTACAAACGAGCAGTACTTC.

The chain is built from TRBV18 and TRBJ2-7; 8 bases match TRBD2. J lost 5 bases, V lost 4 bases, and 7 bases had no gene match. The germline CDR1 and CDR2 sequences are KGHSH and LQKENI. The CDR3 length is 14 residues. In DNA, the CDR3 is TGTGCCAGCTCACGGGATAGGACTAGCAACGAGCAGTACTTC. Translation gives CASSRDRTSNEQYF. Variable domain in full (rest from reference TRBV18 and TRBJ2-7): NAGVMQNPRHLVRRRGQEARLRCSPMKGHSHVYWYRQLPEEGLKFMVYLQKENIIDESGMPKERFSAEFPKEGPSILRIQQVVRGDSAAYFCASSRDRTSNEQYFGPGTRLTVT.

In its sample, this clone was seen once. This chain uses TRBV27 with TRBJ2-1, with no clear D. Germline V gene sequence: CDR1 MNHEY, CDR2 SMNVEV (reference sequence). This CDR3 is built from 15 residues. V was pared by 4 bases and J by 0 bases, with 10 bases between. CDR3: CASSSPLSSYNEQFF. In DNA, the CDR3 is TGTGCCAGCAGTTCTCCACTGAGCTCCTACAATGAGCAGTTCTTC.

The chain's CDR3 is CATSRDLISPLHF. The CDR3, as DNA: TGTGCCACCAGCAGAGATCTGATCTCACCCCTCCACTTT. This chain links TRBV15 with TRBJ1-6; D unclear. This CDR3 region has 13 residues. V was cut by 0 bases and J by 10 bases, with 7 bases left in between. The V gene's germline CDR1 is LNHNV and CDR2 YYDKDF (reference sequence).

J is TRBJ1-5 and V is TRBV28; D may be TRBD1 (6 bases). The germline CDR1 and CDR2 sequences are MDHEN and SYDVKM. The CDR3 is 17 amino acids. Trimming stripped 4 bases from V and 0 bases from J, with 16 bases between. This chain's CDR3 is CASSSGDRQGSNQPQHF. The CDR3 nucleotides read TGTGCCAGCAGTTCAGGGGATCGGCAGGGTAGCAATCAGCCCCAGCATTTT.

This chain uses TRBV6-5 with TRBJ1-2; no clear D. There are 11 residues in the CDR3. V was cut by 5 bases and J by 6 bases, with 7 bases left in between. Germline lookup yields CDR1 MNHEY and CDR2 SVGAGI. The DNA for the CDR3 is TGTGCCAGCAGTCCGAAAGATGGCTACACCTTC. This gives the protein CASSPKDGYTF.

The V gene is TRBV27, the J gene TRBJ2-7; 7 bases align to TRBD2. The CDR3 consists of 16 residues. The germline gives CDR1 MNHEY, CDR2 SMNVEV (reference sequence). V dropped 1 base and J dropped 6; count of bases not matched to a gene: 12. CDR3 protein: CASSLYVGGSNSEQYF. The CDR3 region has the DNA TGTGCCAGCAGTTTATATGTGGGCGGGAGCAACTCCGAGCAGTACTTC.

This clone was observed a single time. This chain joins TRBV28 and TRBJ2-5; 10 bases are a match to TRBD2. This CDR3 has 14 residues. In germline, CDR1 is MDHEN, CDR2 SYDVKM. In DNA, the CDR3 is TGTGCTAGCGGGAGGATCTTGGGTGCGGAGACCCAGTACTTC. This codes for CASGRILGAETQYF.

This clone has a single count. The rearrangement links TRBV2 to TRBJ2-7; 8 bases agree with TRBD1. The CDR3 consists of 14 residues. Germline V gives CDR1 SNHLY, CDR2 FYNNEI. The V and J ends lost 7 bases and 1 base, in that order; junction bases with no gene match: 6. The CDR3 bases are TGTGCCAGCATTCGGACAGGGAGTTCCTACGAGCAGTACTTC. Its translation: CASIRTGSSYEQYF.

This clone was picked up one time. This rearrangement joins TRBV9 to TRBJ2-7; TRBD1 agrees at 8 bases. Germline values: CDR1 SGDLS, CDR2 YYNGEE. This CDR3 region has 15 residues. J lost 2 bases, V lost 4 bases, and 8 bases had no gene match. CDR3 protein: CASSPTGGMPYEQYF. In DNA, the CDR3 is TGTGCCAGCAGCCCAACAGGGGGTATGCCCTACGAGCAGTACTTC.

The chain is built from TRBV7-9 and TRBJ1-1; 7 nucleotides line up with TRBD1. The V gene end was trimmed by 10 bases and the J gene end by 5 bases; junction bases not matched to a gene: 10. CDR3 length: 13 residues. Germline V gene data show CDR1 as SEHNR and CDR2 as FQNEAQ (reference sequence). CDR3 bases: TGTGCCATCTCAGTGACAGGGCCAACTGAAGCTTTCTTT. Translation gives CAISVTGPTEAFF.

This chain joins TRBV28 and TRBJ1-5; the D is unclear. CDR1 is MDHEN, CDR2 SYDVKM, per germline. Trimming took 5 bases from V and 1 from J, leaving 12 bases between them. The CDR3 has 15 amino acids. Here the CDR3 reads CASSGGEESNQPQHF. The CDR3 DNA is TGTGCCAGCAGTGGTGGGGAGGAGAGCAATCAGCCCCAGCATTTT.

This clone has just a few counts. The chain uses TRBV2 and TRBJ2-1, with a weak D call TRBD2 (6 bases). Germline values: CDR1 SNHLY, CDR2 FYNNEI. The CDR3 runs 13 residues. V gave up 4 bases and J gave up 3 bases, with 7 bases separating them. Here the CDR3 DNA reads TGTGCCAGCAGTGTGCGGGGCTACAATGAGCAGTTCTTC. Translation: CASSVRGYNEQFF.

A single count supports this clone. The chain combines TRBV28 with TRBJ1-5; D is uncertain. Trimming removed 2 bases at V and 2 bases at J, with 13 bases between. Germline CDR1 is MDHEN and CDR2 is SYDVKM. The CDR3 runs to 16 residues. The CDR3 here is CASSLTSLWGNQPQHF. The CDR3 DNA is TGTGCCAGCAGTTTAACGTCCCTTTGGGGCAATCAGCCCCAGCATTTT. Variable domain in full (rest from reference TRBV28 and TRBJ1-5): DVKVTQSSRYLVKRTGEKVFLECVQDMDHENMFWYRQDPGLGLRLIYFSYDVKMKEKGDIPEGYSVSREKKERFSLILESASTNQTSMYLCASSLTSLWGNQPQHFGDGTRLSIL.